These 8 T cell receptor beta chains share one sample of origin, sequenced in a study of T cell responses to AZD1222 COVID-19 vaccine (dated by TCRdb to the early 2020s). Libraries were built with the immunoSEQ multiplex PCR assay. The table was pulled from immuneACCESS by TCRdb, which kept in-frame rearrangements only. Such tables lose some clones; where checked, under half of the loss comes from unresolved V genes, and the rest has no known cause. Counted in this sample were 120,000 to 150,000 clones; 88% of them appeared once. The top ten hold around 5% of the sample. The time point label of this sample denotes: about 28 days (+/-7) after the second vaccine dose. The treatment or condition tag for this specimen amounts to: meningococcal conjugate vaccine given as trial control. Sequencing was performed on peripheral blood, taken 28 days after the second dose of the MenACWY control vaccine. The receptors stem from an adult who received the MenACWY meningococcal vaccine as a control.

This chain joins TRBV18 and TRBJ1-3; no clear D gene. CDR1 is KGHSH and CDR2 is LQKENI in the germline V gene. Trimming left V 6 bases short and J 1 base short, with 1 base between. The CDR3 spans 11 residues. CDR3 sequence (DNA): TGTGCCAGCTCTTCTGGAAACACCATATATTTT. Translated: CASSSGNTIYF.

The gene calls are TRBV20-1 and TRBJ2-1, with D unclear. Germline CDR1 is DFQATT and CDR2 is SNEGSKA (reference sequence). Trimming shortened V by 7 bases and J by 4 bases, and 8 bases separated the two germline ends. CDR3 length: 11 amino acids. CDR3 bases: TGCAGTGTTACCCTGTACAATGAGCAGTTCTTC. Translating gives CSVTLYNEQFF.

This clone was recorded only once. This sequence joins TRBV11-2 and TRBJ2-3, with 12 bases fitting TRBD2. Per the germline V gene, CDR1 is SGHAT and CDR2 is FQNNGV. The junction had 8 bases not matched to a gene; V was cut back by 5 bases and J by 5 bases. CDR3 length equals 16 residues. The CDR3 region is CASSEGLAGPRDTQYF. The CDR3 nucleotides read TGTGCCAGCAGCGAGGGACTAGCGGGCCCCCGAGATACGCAGTATTTT.

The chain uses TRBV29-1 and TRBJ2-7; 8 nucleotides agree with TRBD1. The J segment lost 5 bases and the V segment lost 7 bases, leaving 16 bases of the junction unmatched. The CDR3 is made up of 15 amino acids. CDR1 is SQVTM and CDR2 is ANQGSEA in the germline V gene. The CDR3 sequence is CSAGRGYRGINEQYF. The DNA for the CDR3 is TGCAGCGCCGGAAGGGGATACAGGGGGATTAACGAGCAGTACTTC.

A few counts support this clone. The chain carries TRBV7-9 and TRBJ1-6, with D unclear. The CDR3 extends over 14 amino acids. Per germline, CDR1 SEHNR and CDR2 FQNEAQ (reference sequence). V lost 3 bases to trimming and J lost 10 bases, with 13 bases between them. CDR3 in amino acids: CASSFGMDGSPLHF. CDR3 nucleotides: TGTGCCAGCAGCTTTGGGATGGATGGATCACCCCTCCACTTT.

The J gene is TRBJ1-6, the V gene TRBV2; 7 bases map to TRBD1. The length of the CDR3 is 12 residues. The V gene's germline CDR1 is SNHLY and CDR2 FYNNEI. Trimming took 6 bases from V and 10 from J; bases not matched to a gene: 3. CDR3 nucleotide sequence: TGTGCCAGCAGGAACAGGGGCTCACCCCTCCACTTT. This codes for CASRNRGSPLHF.

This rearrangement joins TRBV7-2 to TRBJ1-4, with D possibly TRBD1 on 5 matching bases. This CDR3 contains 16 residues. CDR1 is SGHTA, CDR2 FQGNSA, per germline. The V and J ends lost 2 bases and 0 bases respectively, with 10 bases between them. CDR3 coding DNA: TGTGCCAGCAGCTTAAACGGGGCGCCAACTAATGAAAAACTGTTTTTT. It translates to CASSLNGAPTNEKLFF. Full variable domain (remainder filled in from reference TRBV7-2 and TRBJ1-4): GAGVSQSPSNKVTEKGKDVELRCDPISGHTALYWYRQSLGQGLEFLIYFQGNSAPDKSGLPSDRFSAERTGGSVSTLTIQRTQQEDSAVYLCASSLNGAPTNEKLFFGSGTQLSVL.

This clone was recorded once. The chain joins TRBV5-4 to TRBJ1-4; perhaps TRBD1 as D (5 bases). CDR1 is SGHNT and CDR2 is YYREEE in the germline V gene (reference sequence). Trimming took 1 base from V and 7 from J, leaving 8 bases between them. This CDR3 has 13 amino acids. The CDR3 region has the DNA TGTGCCAGCAGCTTGAAGGGGTCTGAAAAACTGTTTTTT. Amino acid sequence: CASSLKGSEKLFF.